A single sample is the source of the 8 T cell receptor beta chains below, sequenced in a study of blood T cell repertoires in COVID-19. TCRdb's table, derived via immunoSEQ multiplex PCR, lists solely in-frame clones and lacks some. The sample has approximately 200,000 clones, roughly 84% seen once; the top ten hold around 3%. The specimen was peripheral blood. Receptors were obtained from a woman in her twenties or thirties who had recovered from COVID-19.

The chain is built from TRBV27 and TRBJ2-6; D may be TRBD1 (5 bases). Trimming took 8 bases from V and 0 from J, leaving 8 bases between them. Germline V gene lookup returns CDR1 MNHEY and CDR2 SMNVEV (reference sequence). CDR3 length: 14 amino acids. The CDR3 region has the DNA TGTGCCAGCTTTGACAGCTCTGGGGCCAACGTCCTGACTTTC. Encoded protein: CASFDSSGANVLTF.

This clone appeared a single time. The chain links TRBV5-4 to TRBJ2-3, with 10 bases matching TRBD2. The germline CDR1 and CDR2 sequences are SGHNT and YYREEE (reference sequence). CDR3 length equals 13 residues. Germline trimming cut 8 bases from V and 10 bases from J; bases unmatched to any gene: 10. CDR3 sequence: CARDLAGAPAQYF. Here the CDR3 DNA reads TGTGCCAGGGACCTAGCGGGAGCACCGGCGCAGTATTTT.

This clone was recorded many times. The genes are TRBV19 and TRBJ2-4; TRBD1 matches 9 bases. Germline CDR1 and CDR2: LNHDA and SQIVND (reference sequence). The CDR3 length is 14 residues. Trimming took 4 bases from V and 6 from J; bases not matched to a gene: 4. The CDR3 spells CASSKPTGGNIQYF. CDR3 in DNA: TGTGCCAGTAGTAAACCGACAGGGGGAAACATTCAGTACTTC.

The chain uses TRBV9 and TRBJ1-1, with unresolved D. CDR3 length equals 15 residues. Germline CDR1 SGDLS, CDR2 YYNGEE. Trimming pared 3 bases from V and 3 bases from J, leaving 15 bases between. CDR3 sequence reads: CASSAPAPRDTEAFF. For the CDR3, the DNA is TGTGCCAGCAGCGCACCGGCCCCTCGGGACACTGAAGCTTTCTTT.

This chain links TRBV5-1 with TRBJ2-3; D remains unclear. The CDR3 sequence is 12 residues long. Germline lookup yields CDR1 SGHRS and CDR2 YFSETQ. The V end was cut by 0 bases, the J end by 3 bases, with 2 bases between. CDR3 residues: CASSLATDTQYF. The DNA of the CDR3 is TGCGCCAGCAGCTTGGCTACAGATACGCAGTATTTT. The entire variable domain, with the rest obtained from reference TRBV5-1 and TRBJ2-3, is as follows: KAGVTQTPRYLIKTRGQQVTLSCSPISGHRSVSWYQQTPGQGLQFLFEYFSETQRNKGNFPGRFSGRQFSNSRSEMNVSTLELGDSALYLCASSLATDTQYFGPGTRLTVL.

The chain employs TRBV5-1 and TRBJ2-7, with D perhaps TRBD1 (6 bases). The ends were cut back, 0 bases at V and 5 bases at J, with 21 bases in the middle. The CDR3 length is 17 residues. Germline assignment: CDR1 SGHRS and CDR2 YFSETQ. The CDR3 loop reads CASSLGPEQGDMDEQYF. The CDR3 region has the DNA TGCGCCAGCAGCTTGGGGCCCGAACAGGGTGACATGGACGAGCAGTACTTC.

The chain links TRBV5-5 to TRBJ1-1; D unclear. With 3 bases removed from V and 5 bases from J, the gap between germline ends came to 11 bases. Germline CDR1 SGHKS, CDR2 YYEKEE (reference sequence). CDR3 length: 13 residues. The CDR3 region is CASSSPTRTEAFF. Written as DNA, the CDR3 is TGTGCCAGCAGCTCCCCGACGAGGACTGAAGCTTTCTTT.

The chain joins TRBV13 to TRBJ2-6; 8 bases align to TRBD1. Trimming at V came to 6 bases and at J to 4 bases, leaving 11 bases not matched to a gene. This CDR3 is 17 amino acids long. Per the germline V gene, CDR1 is PRHDT and CDR2 is FYEKMQ (reference sequence). The CDR3 region is CASRAGGSVYGANVLTF. The CDR3 bases are TGTGCCAGCAGAGCAGGGGGCTCGGTTTACGGGGCCAACGTCCTGACTTTC.